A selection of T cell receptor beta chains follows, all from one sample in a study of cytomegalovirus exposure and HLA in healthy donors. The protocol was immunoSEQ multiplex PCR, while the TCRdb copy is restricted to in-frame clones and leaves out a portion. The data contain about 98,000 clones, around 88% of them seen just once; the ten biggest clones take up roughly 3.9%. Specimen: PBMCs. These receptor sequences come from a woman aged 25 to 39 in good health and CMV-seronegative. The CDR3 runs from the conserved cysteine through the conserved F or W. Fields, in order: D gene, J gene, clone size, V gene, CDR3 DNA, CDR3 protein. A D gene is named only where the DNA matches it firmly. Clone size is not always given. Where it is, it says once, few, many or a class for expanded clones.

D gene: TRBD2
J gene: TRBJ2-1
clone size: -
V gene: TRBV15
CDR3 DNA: TGTGCCACCAGCACTCGACTAGCGGGGGGCAATGAGCAGTTCTTC
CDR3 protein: CATSTRLAGGNEQFF

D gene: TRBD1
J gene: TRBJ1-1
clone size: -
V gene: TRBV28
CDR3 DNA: TGTGCCAGCAGTGCCCAGGGGGCGGAGTACACTGAAGCTTTCTTT
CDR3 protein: CASSAQGAEYTEAFF

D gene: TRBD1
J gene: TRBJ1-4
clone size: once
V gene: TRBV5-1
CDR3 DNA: TGCGCCAGCAGCTTGGCTGACAGGGGAAAACTGTTTTTT
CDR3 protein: CASSLADRGKLFF

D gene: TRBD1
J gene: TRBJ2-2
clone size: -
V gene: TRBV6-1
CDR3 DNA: TGTGCCAGCGCGTGGGACAGAGCGAACACCGGGGAGCTGTTTTTT
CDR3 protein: CASAWDRANTGELFF

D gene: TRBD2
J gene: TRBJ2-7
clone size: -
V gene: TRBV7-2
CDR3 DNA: TGTGCCAGCAGGTATTCCACTACCTCGGGAGGGTACGAGCAGTACTTC
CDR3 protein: CASRYSTTSGGYEQYF

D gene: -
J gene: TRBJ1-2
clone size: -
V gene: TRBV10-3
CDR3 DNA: TGTGCCATCAGTGAAAGACAGCCCAACTATGGCTACACCTTC
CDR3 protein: CAISERQPNYGYTF

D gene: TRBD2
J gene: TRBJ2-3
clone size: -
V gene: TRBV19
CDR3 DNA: TGTGCCAGTAGGTCTGCGGGGGTTGGCGATACGCAGTATTTT
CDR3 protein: CASRSAGVGDTQYF

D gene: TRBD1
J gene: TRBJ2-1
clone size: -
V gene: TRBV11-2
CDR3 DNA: TGTGCCAGCAGCTTGAAACCCGGGACAGGTGAGCAGTTCTTC
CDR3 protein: CASSLKPGTGEQFF

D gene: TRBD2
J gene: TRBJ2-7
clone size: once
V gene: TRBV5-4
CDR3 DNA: TGTGCCAGCAGGGTAGCGGGAAAGAGCTCCTACGAGCAGTACTTC
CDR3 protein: CASRVAGKSSYEQYF

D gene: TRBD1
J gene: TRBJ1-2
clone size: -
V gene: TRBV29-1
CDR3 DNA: TGCAGCGCGACACCCGTGACAGGGCGAGCTAACTATGGCTACACCTTC
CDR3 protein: CSATPVTGRANYGYTF

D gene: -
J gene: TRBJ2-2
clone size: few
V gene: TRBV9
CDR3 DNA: TGTGCCAGCAGCCCCTCCATCGGCGGGAACACCGGGGAGCTGTTTTTT
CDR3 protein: CASSPSIGGNTGELFF

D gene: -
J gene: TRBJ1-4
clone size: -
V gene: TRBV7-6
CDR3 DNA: TGTGCCAGCAGCTTAGGTGGTGGCAGGGGAAGGGAAAAACTGTTTTTT
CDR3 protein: CASSLGGGRGREKLFF

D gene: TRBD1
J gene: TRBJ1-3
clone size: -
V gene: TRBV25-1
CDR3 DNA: TGTGCCAGCACTTGGACAGGCCGATCTGGAAACACCATATATTTT
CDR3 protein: CASTWTGRSGNTIYF

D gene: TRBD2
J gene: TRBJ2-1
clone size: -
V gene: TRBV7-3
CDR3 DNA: TGTGCCAGCAGCCCATACCCGCGGGCTAGCGGGAGGGTCTATGAGCAGTTCTTC
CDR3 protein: CASSPYPRASGRVYEQFF

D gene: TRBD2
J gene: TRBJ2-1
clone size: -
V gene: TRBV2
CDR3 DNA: TGTGCCAGCAGTAAAGGGACTAGCGGGATGAATGAGCAGTTCTTC
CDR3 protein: CASSKGTSGMNEQFF

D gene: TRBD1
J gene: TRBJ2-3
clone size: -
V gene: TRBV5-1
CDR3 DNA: TGCGCCAGCACTCGGGACAGTAACACAGATACGCAGTATTTT
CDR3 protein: CASTRDSNTDTQYF

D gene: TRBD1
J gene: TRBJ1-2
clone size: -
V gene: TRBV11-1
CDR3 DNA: TGTGCCAGCAGCTTGACCGGGACAGGGGGCTCTATCGCCTTC
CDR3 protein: CASSLTGTGGSIAF

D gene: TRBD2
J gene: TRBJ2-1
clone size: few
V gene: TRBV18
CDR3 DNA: TGTGCCAGCTCACTCCAGCCGCCAGCGGGAGAGTACAATGAGCAGTTCTTC
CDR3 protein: CASSLQPPAGEYNEQFF

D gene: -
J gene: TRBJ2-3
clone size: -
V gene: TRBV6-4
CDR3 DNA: TGTGCCAGCAGTGACTCAGCGGGCCGCACAGATACGCAGTATTTT
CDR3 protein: CASSDSAGRTDTQYF

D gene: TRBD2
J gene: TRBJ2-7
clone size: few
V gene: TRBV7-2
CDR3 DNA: TGTGCCAGCAGCCCTCGGAGCGGGATCAGCTCCTACGAGCAGTACTTC
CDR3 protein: CASSPRSGISSYEQYF

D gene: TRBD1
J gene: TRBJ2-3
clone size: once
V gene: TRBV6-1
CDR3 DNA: TGTGCCAGCAGTGTGGGACAGGGGATCACAGATACGCAGTATTTT
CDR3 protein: CASSVGQGITDTQYF

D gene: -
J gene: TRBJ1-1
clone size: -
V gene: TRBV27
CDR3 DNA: TGTGCCAGCAGCCAACTTACAGGGATGGGATCTTTCTTT
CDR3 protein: CASSQLTGMGSFF

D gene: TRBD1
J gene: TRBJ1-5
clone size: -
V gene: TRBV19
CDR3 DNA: TGTGCCACCCTACGCCGCGGACAGGATAGCAATCAGCCCCAGCATTTT
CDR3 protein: CATLRRGQDSNQPQHF

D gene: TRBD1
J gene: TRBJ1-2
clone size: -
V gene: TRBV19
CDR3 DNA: TGTGCCAGTACTCCCGGACAGGGTGCCTATGGCTACACCTTC
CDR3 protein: CASTPGQGAYGYTF

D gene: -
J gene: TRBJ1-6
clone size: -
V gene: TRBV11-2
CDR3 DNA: TGTGCCAGCATTACCGGACAGCCCGGTGGGCATTCACCCCTCCACTTT
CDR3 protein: CASITGQPGGHSPLHF

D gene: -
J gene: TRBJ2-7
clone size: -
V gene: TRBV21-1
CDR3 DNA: TGTGCCAGCAGCAAATGTCACCAGGGCTCCTCCTACGAGCAGTACTTC
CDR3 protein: CASSKCHQGSSYEQYF

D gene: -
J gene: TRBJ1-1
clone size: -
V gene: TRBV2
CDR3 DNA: TGTGCCAGCAGTGCTTCGGGGGGCGGGGTCACTGAAGCTTTCTTT
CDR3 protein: CASSASGGGVTEAFF

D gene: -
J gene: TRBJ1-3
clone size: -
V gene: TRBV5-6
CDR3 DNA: TGTGCCAGCAGCTTGGTGCGTGGAAACACCATATATTTT
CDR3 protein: CASSLVRGNTIYF

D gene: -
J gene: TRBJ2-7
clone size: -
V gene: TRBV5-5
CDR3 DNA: TGTGCCAGCAGCCCACTTTACGGGGAGAGGTATTACGAGCAGTACTTC
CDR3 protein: CASSPLYGERYYEQYF

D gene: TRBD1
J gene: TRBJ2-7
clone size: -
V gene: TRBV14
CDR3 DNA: TGTGCCAGCAGCAAAGGACAGGGGCCCTACGAGCAGTACTTC
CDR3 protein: CASSKGQGPYEQYF

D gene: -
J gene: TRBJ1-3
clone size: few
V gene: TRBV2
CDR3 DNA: TGTGCCAGCAGCTGGGACAAAGGCCCTTACTCTGGAAACACCATATATTTT
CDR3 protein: CASSWDKGPYSGNTIYF

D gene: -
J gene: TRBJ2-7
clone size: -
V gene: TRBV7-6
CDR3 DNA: TGTGCCAGCAGCTTAGGGAGGAACTACGAGCAGTACTTC
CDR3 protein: CASSLGRNYEQYF

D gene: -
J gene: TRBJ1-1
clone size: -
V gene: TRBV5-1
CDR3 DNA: TGCGCCAGCAGCTACCGGGGTGTCATGAACACTGAAGCTTTCTTT
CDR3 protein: CASSYRGVMNTEAFF

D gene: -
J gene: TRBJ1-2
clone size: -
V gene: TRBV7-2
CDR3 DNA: TGTGCCAGCAGCCTACAGGGCTATGGCTACACCTTC
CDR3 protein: CASSLQGYGYTF

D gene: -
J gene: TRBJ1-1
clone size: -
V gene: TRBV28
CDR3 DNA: TGTGCCAGCATCGAGACGGGGAACACTGAAGCTTTCTTT
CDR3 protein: CASIETGNTEAFF

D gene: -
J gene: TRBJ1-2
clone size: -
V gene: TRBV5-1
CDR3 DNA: TGCGCCAGCAGCCGGCCAAACCGCAACAGTGCTAACTATGGCTACACCTTC
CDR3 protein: CASSRPNRNSANYGYTF

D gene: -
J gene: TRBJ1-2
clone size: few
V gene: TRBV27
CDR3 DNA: TGTGCCAGCAGTCTTCAGGGAATTCCTAACTATGGCTACACCTTC
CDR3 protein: CASSLQGIPNYGYTF

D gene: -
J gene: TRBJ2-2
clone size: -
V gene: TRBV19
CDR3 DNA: TGTGCCACCGGGGGGCAGTTGAGAAGGACCGGGGAGCTGTTTTTT
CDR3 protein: CATGGQLRRTGELFF

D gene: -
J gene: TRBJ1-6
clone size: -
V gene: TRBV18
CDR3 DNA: TGTGCCAGCTCACCGGCAGGGCGCCATTCACCCCTCCACTTT
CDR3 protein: CASSPAGRHSPLHF

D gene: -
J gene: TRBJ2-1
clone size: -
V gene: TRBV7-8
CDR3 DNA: TGTGCCAGCAGCTTAGGAGCGGACCACAATGAGCAGTTCTTC
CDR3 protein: CASSLGADHNEQFF

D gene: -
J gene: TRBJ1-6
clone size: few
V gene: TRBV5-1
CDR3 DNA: TGCGCCAGCAGCTTGGGACACTATAATTCACCCCTCCACTTT
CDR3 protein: CASSLGHYNSPLHF

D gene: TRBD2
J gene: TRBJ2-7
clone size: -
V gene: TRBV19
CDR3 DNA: TGTGCCAGTAGTATTGGCGGGGGGCCATCTCACGAGCAGTACTTC
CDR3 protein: CASSIGGGPSHEQYF

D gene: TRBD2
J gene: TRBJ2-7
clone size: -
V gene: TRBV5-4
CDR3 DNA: TGTGCCAGCAGCTTAAGTTCCGGACTAGCGGGTTACGAGCAGTACTTC
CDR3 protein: CASSLSSGLAGYEQYF

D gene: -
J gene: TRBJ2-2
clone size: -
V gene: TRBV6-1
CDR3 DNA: TGTGCCAGCAGTTTCGCCGCCGGCACCGGGGAGCTGTTTTTT
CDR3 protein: CASSFAAGTGELFF

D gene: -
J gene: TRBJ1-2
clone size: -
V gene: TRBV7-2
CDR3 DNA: TGTGCCAGCACCTCGGGGGATTGGGGTGACTACACCTTC
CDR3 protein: CASTSGDWGDYTF

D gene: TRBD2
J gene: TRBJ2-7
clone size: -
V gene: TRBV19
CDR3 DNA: TGTGCCACCCAGCGGGGTGGCTCCTACGAGCAGTACTTC
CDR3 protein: CATQRGGSYEQYF